The sequence of this TCR beta chain was determined in a study of blood T cell repertoires in COVID-19. As for the study in general: The study drew acute and convalescent COVID-19 samples from the United States, Italy and Spain. Sample material is recorded as cDNA or gDNA derived from T cells, B-cell-depleted T cells, or PBMCs.

Germline V gene lookup returns CDR1 MNHEY and CDR2 SMNVEV (reference sequence). The V and J ends lost 5 bases and 0 bases, in that order; junction bases with no gene match: 4. CDR3 length: 15 residues. Residents of 20 to 25 US areas, aged about 18 to 89 years, made up the participants. Sequencing was performed with immunoSEQ multiplex PCR; in TCRdb, only in-frame clones are kept and a portion is missing. The sample holds 190,000 or so clones, about nine tenths seen once. The chain carries TRBV27 and TRBJ1-1; 9 bases map to TRBD1. What was sequenced was PBMCs or T cells enriched from blood (not recorded which). The TCR sequence derives from a man in his late teens or twenties with acute COVID-19. In DNA, the CDR3 is TGTGCCAGCAGTCTCCGGGACAGGGTGAACACTGAAGCTTTCTTT. Amino acids: CASSLRDRVNTEAFF.